This T cell receptor (beta chain) was recorded in a study of T cell responses to AZD1222 COVID-19 vaccine. TCRdb's table, derived via immunoSEQ multiplex PCR, lists solely in-frame clones and lacks some. The sample has 70,000 to 90,000 clones; about 92% are singletons. This CDR3 comprises 12 residues. V lost 4 bases and J 5 bases, leaving 8 bases between the germline ends. Germline CDR1 and CDR2: MDHEN and SYDVKM. The chain has TRBV28 and TRBJ1-1; D is undetermined. This material consisted of peripheral blood, taken on day 0 of AZD1222 vaccination. The receptor was isolated from an adult in good health. CDR3 protein: CASSSSRTEAFF. CDR3 bases: TGTGCCAGCAGTTCATCGCGGACTGAAGCTTTCTTT.